The 12 T cell receptor beta chains below come from one sample, sequenced in a study of human T cells and chemical hapten exposure. One entry per CDR3 protein, called by TCRdb with MiXCR from the RACE reads. The repertoire holds roughly 80,000 distinct CDR3 sequences, with around a tenth as singletons. Sample time point: patch test 1, 2 weeks after DPC sensitization. The treatment is: therapeutic diphenylcyclopropenone sensitization with weekly scalp DPC. Sample: whole blood, taken in connection with sensitization to the hapten diphenylcyclopropenone (DPC). These TCRs come from a woman in her forties or fifties with alopecia areata. Some clones in this sample may be carry-over from other donors' samples.

This clonotype came up many times. The rearrangement uses TRBV28 and TRBJ2-7; TRBD1 is a possible D gene (6 bases). The CDR3 covers 15 residues. V dropped 5 bases and J dropped 2 bases, with 16 bases sitting between them. CDR1 is MDHEN and CDR2 is SYDVKM in the germline V gene. The DNA of the CDR3 is TGTGCCAGCAGTAAACAGGGATTTTATCCCTACGAGCAGTACTTC. It is translated as CASSKQGFYPYEQYF.

This clonotype was observed at least ten times. The chain carries TRBV6-1 and TRBJ2-7; tentative D call: TRBD2 (5 bases). Germline CDR1 is MNHNS and CDR2 is SASEGT. Trimming shortened V by 6 bases and J by 2 bases, and 17 bases separated the two germline ends. The CDR3 is made up of 15 amino acids. Here the CDR3 reads CASRLADFLTYEQYF. CDR3 DNA sequence: TGTGCCAGCAGGCTAGCCGATTTTCTAACCTACGAGCAGTACTTC.

The chain has TRBV29-1 and TRBJ2-7; TRBD2 might be the D (6 bases). This CDR3 is built from 14 residues. Germline V gene sequence: CDR1 SQVTM, CDR2 ANQGSEA. V dropped 4 bases and J dropped 7 bases, with 20 bases sitting between them. CDR3 nucleotide sequence: TGCAGCGTTGGGAGGGGCCCAGGTGAACGGGAGCAGTACTTC. Translated: CSVGRGPGEREQYF.

This clonotype has a handful of counts. This chain uses TRBV18 with TRBJ1-3; 7 nucleotides match TRBD1. Trimming at V came to 2 bases and at J to 4 bases, leaving 17 bases not matched to a gene. This CDR3 region has 19 residues. Germline CDR1 and CDR2: KGHSH and LQKENI. Here the CDR3 DNA reads TGTGCCAGCTCACCAACGGGACAGAGCCATTATTTATCCGGAAACACCATATATTTT. Translating gives CASSPTGQSHYLSGNTIYF.

Regarding this clonotype: This may arise from a read error, as a much more abundant clone is one base away. This chain links TRBV29-1 with TRBJ1-2; D unresolved. CDR3 length equals 12 residues. In germline, CDR1 is SQVTM, CDR2 ANQGSEA. The germline V and J ends were trimmed by 4 bases and 7 bases, with 13 bases remaining between them. CDR3 nucleotides: TGCAGCGTTGGGGGAATCGCGCCTGGCTACACCTTC. Protein: CSVGGIAPGYTF. Using reference TRBV29-1 and TRBJ1-2 for the parts outside the CDR3, the full variable domain is SAVISQKPSRDICQRGTSLTIQCQVDSQVTMMFWYRQQPGQSLTLIATANQGSEATYESGFVIDKFPISRPNLTFSTLTVSNMSPEDSSIYLCSVGGIAPGYTFGSGTRLTVV.

Ten or more counts support this clonotype. V is TRBV7-3 and J is TRBJ2-3; the match to TRBD1 covers 8 bases. Germline V gene data show CDR1 as SGHTA and CDR2 as FQGTGA. V was pared by 5 bases and J by 7 bases, with 8 bases of the junction left unmatched. The CDR3 sequence is 14 residues long. CDR3 protein: CASSRGQGLHTQYF. The CDR3 DNA follows: TGTGCCAGCAGCCGCGGACAGGGCCTACATACGCAGTATTTT.

This clonotype was recorded many times. This chain joins TRBV7-3 and TRBJ2-5; D assignment may be TRBD1 or TRBD2 (5 bases each). The CDR3 totals 15 residues. With 1 base removed from V and 1 base from J, the gap between germline ends came to 10 bases. Germline V lookup: CDR1 SGHTA, CDR2 FQGTGA. The CDR3 bases are TGTGCCAGCAGCTTAAGTCGGGACCCCCAAGAGACCCAGTACTTC. This gives the protein CASSLSRDPQETQYF. Full variable domain (missing parts from reference TRBV7-3 and TRBJ2-5): GAGVSQTPSNKVTEKGKYVELRCDPISGHTALYWYRQSLGQGPEFLIYFQGTGAADDSGLPNDRFFAVRPEGSVSTLKIQRTERGDSAVYLCASSLSRDPQETQYFGPGTRLLVL.

There are a few counts of this clonotype. The CDR3 nucleotides read TGTGCAAGTCGCTTCCCTTTTTACGAGCAGTACTTC. Protein product: CASRFPFYEQYF. The rearrangement links TRBV12-2 to TRBJ2-7. TRBV12-2 has pseudogene status. The CDR3 length is 12 residues.

Here the CDR3 DNA reads TGTGCCAGCAGTTACCGGACAGACTCCTACGAGCAGTACTTC. It translates to CASSYRTDSYEQYF. The rearrangement joins TRBV6-2 or TRBV6-3 to TRBJ2-7, with a tentative D call TRBD1 (6 bases). CDR3 size: 14 residues. The V end lost 2 bases, the J end lost 0 bases, and 8 bases lay between the germline ends. CDR1 is MNHEY and CDR2 is SVGEGT in the germline V gene.

This clonotype was found a few times. V gene TRBV27 combines with J gene TRBJ2-1; D gene uncertain. V lost 2 bases to trimming and J lost 7 bases, with 12 bases between them. The CDR3 contains 14 residues. Germline CDR1 MNHEY, CDR2 SMNVEV (reference sequence). The CDR3 protein is CASSLRVPWNEQFF. The CDR3 DNA follows: TGTGCCAGCAGTTTACGGGTCCCCTGGAATGAGCAGTTCTTC.

This clonotype was seen a few times. The chain employs TRBV18 and TRBJ1-2; D is uncertain. The germline V gene has CDR1 KGHSH and CDR2 LQKENI. This CDR3 comprises 12 residues. Trimming left V 4 bases short and J 3 bases short, with 6 bases between. CDR3 coding DNA: TGTGCCAGCTCACTGTCGGACTATGGCTACACCTTC. Translation: CASSLSDYGYTF.

At least ten counts were recorded for this clonotype. This chain links TRBV4-3 with TRBJ1-5, with D possibly TRBD1 on 5 matching bases. This CDR3 contains 16 residues. Between the trimmed V and J ends, which lost 5 bases and 7 bases, there was a span of 21 bases. CDR1 and CDR2 from the germline V gene are LGHNA and YSLEER. CDR3 residues: CASSSRAGAPGQPQHF. CDR3 nucleotides: TGCGCCAGCAGCTCCCGGGCCGGGGCCCCCGGACAGCCCCAGCATTTT.